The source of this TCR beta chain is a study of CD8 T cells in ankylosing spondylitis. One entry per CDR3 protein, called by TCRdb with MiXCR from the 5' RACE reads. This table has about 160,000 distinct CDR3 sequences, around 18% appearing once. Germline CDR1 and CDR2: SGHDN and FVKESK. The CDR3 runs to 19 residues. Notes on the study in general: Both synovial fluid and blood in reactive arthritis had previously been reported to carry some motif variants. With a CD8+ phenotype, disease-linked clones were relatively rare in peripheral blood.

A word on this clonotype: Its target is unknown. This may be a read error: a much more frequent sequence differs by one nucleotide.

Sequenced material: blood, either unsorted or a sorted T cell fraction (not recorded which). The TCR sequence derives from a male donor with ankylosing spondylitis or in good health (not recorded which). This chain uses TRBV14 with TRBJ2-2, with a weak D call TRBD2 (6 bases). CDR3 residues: CVSSQVPPLAEGNTGELFF. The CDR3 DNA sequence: TGTGTCAGCAGCCAAGTCCCGCCTTTAGCGGAGGGAAACACCGGGGAGCTGTTTTTT.